This TCR beta chain was identified in a study of cytomegalovirus exposure and HLA in healthy donors (dated by TCRdb to 2016 to 2017). Turning to the overall study: An earlier analysis of 550 to 700 of the donors reported more than 250 Gb of sequence data and around 120 million unique TCR beta sequences from some 180 million T cells. Donor age, sex, ethnicity and CMV serostatus were compiled alongside the repertoire data. A separate validation cohort of about 110 different subjects was used in addition to the 666-subject first cohort. In an earlier analysis of 587 of the donors, high-throughput TCR beta sequencing was used to judge whether each TCR beta V gene segment behaved as functional or pseudogenic. A later genetic analysis took genome-wide SNP genotypes for about three fifths of the 666 donors and used that subset as a discovery cohort. The study was designed to test whether signatures of past pathogen exposure could be identified by cataloging public T cell receptors. The genetic ancestry cluster associated with self-reported Caucasian donors included around 76% of the roughly 380 genotyped donors. Roughly five DR-DQ haplotypes were treated as single units for association and clustering because of strong linkage in the cohort. To study patterns of TCR occurrence, a later analysis re-analyzed previously published TCR beta repertoires from under 750 donors and added high-resolution HLA genotyping. Across roughly 420 genotyped donors of the cohort, an average of about 240,000 unique TCR beta nucleotide sequences per donor were sequenced, and roughly 20% of those sequences were non-productive. About 300 gigabases of sequencing data and 91 million or so unique TCR sequences made up an early release that covered under 750 HLA-typed donors. All discovery cohort repertoires had been generated on a single sequencing platform. The later analysis used no new phenotypic data to find candidate immune exposures, relying instead on TCR beta sequences and their occurrence across donors. To predict cytomegalovirus infection status, the study combined high-throughput TCR immunosequencing, statistical association of individual TCRs with disease status, and machine learning. Typing coverage varied by locus: roughly 620-640 donors for A, B, C, DRB1 and DQB1; around 560 for DQA1; about 570 for DPA1; some 470 for DPB1. Using immunosequencing, the study profiled T cell repertoires from about 610 subjects and related those repertoires to cytomegalovirus serostatus. Both class I and class II loci were covered by HLA typing, at four-digit resolution. What the authors observed across the whole study: About 15 rarely observed V segments, including chromosome 9 orphons, were excluded from the earlier analysis of several hundred of the donors because counts were too low. In a later analysis, several top co-occurrence clusters were reported to appear linked to parvovirus B19, influenza, CMV and Epstein-Barr virus. Linkage disequilibrium might explain the correlated functional status among segregating V segments, but an unknown experimental factor could not be ruled out. A further reported finding was that TCR beta sequences accurately predicted the HLA-A and HLA-B alleles for most subjects in the first cohort. In a later analysis, most CMV-associated TCR beta chains were found to appear HLA-restricted, with HLA associations seemingly driven largely by CMV exposure. In an earlier analysis of approximately 590 of the donors, most TCR beta V segments appeared in productive rearrangements about 90% or about 30% of the time, broadly matching IMGT annotations. Because the 87-base-pair reads could not distinguish some IMGT-functional V segments, including TRBV6-2 and TRBV6-3, those segments were excluded. In a later analysis, the rate of TCR association differed among HLA loci, with DRB1 alleles having the most associated TCRs and HLA-C alleles having the fewest. Cytomegalovirus status was reported to be diagnosed by the classifier with high specificity and sensitivity in both the original and validation cohorts. The sequencing pipeline was judged likely to have produced a cluster of highly shared sequence variants as a technical artifact. According to the authors, the approach could potentially be generalized to other disease states and immunological phenotypes. An association between a missense DCLRE1C variant and V-gene and J-gene trimming of TCR beta chains was found in a later genetic analysis and replicated in an independent cohort. While some public TCRs were present in many individuals, most TCR sequences turned up only very rarely across donors. At a false discovery rate of 0.05, a later analysis linked approximately 18,000 TCR beta sequences to specific HLA alleles. Compared with equally common non-associated chains, HLA-associated TCR beta chains in a later analysis were more clonally expanded and had lower generation probabilities. In this cohort, only TCR beta chains were sequenced, and detectable features were limited by the absence of alpha or paired-chain data. In a later genetic analysis, fewer N-insertions in productive TCRs were reported among donors in an Asian-associated ancestry cluster than the roughly 700-donor mean. Immune exposure information for the cohort was limited to CMV serostatus. In the study, 150 to 200 TCR beta chains were listed as associated with cytomegalovirus. HLA typing was unavailable for some donors at each locus, so association tests used only the typed subset. The presence/absence analyses assumed that sequencing depth was roughly uniform across donors, and that assumption may not be true. A few of the identified cytomegalovirus-associated TCR beta chains were confirmed in vitro to be specific for cytomegalovirus antigens. Assigning TCR associations to individual alleles was difficult when HLA alleles, especially DR and DQ, strongly co-occurred.

The V end loses 5 bases and the J end loses 1 base, and a stretch of 9 bases separates them. The germline V gene provides CDR1 SGHTA and CDR2 FQGNSA. The CDR3 contains 13 residues, cysteine and phenylalanine counted. Kept here is only the CDR3 DNA, which spans 39 bases and is read in frame from base 1. About this clone: This receptor's antigen is unknown. No qualities accompany the bases; no much larger clone lies one base away.

The protocol used for the library was the immunoSEQ multiplex PCR assay. For the multiplex PCR, a mixture combining 60 forward primers for TCR Vbeta segments and 13 reverse primers for TCR Jbeta segments was used. The CDR3 region of rearranged TCR beta genes was amplified from genomic DNA with a multiplex PCR assay. The amplified TCR beta libraries were sequenced on the Illumina HiSeq System as 87-base-pair reads. From the authors' description of their analysis: A later analysis counted about 82 million unique TCR beta chains across the 550 to 800 repertoires, and 10 million to 11 million of these chains were shared by at least two donors. Raw reads were error-corrected and collapsed into unique sequences with a nearest-neighbor algorithm that merged closely related sequences to remove PCR and sequencing errors. CDR3 sequences were aligned to IMGT reference sequences to assign V, D and J gene segments. For a sequence to be retained, a match of at least six nucleotides to both a V gene segment and a J gene segment was required. A rearrangement was called productive if the CDR3 had no stop codons and remained in frame with V and J, and every other rearrangement was called non-productive. Following IMGT convention, CDR3 was defined as the stretch from the second conserved V-encoded cysteine up to the conserved J-encoded phenylalanine. The earlier analysis of some 580 of the donors excluded any sequence lacking an unambiguous match to a single V gene segment. In an earlier analysis of around 600 of the donors, V segments were called functional above 56.7% productive rearrangements and were called segregating when the between-donor standard deviation exceeded 5%. To diagnose cytomegalovirus status from the catalog of TCR beta chain sequences, a statistical classification framework was built. A later analysis assigned V and J genes by comparing TCR nucleotide sequences with IMGT/GENE-DB human TR gene sequences. Using the TCRdist pipeline, a later analysis assigned CDR3 sequences along with most-parsimonious VDJ recombination scenarios. In a later analysis, every TCR beta chain was defined by the combination of its CDR3 amino acid sequence and its V-gene family, and reads without a unique V-gene family were dropped. To address suspected cross-contamination and a sequencing artifact, a later analysis removed under 600 highly shared, low-generation-probability nucleotide sequences. For each public chain, a later analysis derived a clonal expansion index from normalized ranks of inferred template counts within each repertoire. In a later analysis, generation probabilities were computed using a VDJ recombination model fitted to out-of-frame rearrangements, and the results were checked against IGoR. In a later analysis, hypergeometric tests were used to score TCR-TCR, TCR-HLA and TCR-CMV co-occurrence, with a repertoire-size bias correction applied to TCR pairs. In a later analysis, false discovery rates were estimated by permuting HLA or CMV assignments 20 times. A later analysis grouped co-occurring TCRs with DBSCAN, adding TCRdist sequence similarity when clustering within HLA-allele-positive subsets. Repertoires with fewer than 30,000 or more than 120,000 public chains, plus five repertoires with anomalous nucleotide sharing, were excluded from co-occurrence clustering. The table was pulled from immuneACCESS by TCRdb, which kept in-frame rearrangements only. Such tables lose some clones; where checked, under half of the loss comes from unresolved V genes, and the rest has no known cause. That table is the source of V, J and clone size, and D and trimming were worked out from the DNA. For this sample there are roughly 120,000 clones; around 82% appear just once. The ten largest clones take up roughly 10% of the sample.

The cohort consisted of some 730 healthy bone marrow donors. All cohort members were sampled while nominally healthy, although unrecorded immune exposures were likely present. The donor was CMV seropositive and was included in the group of 289 seropositive cohort members. Every donor gave a peripheral blood sample, and the peripheral blood mononuclear cells from that sample were used for TCR beta sequencing. Genomic DNA extraction from the blood cell samples was performed with the Qiagen DNeasy Blood Extraction Kit. The sequencing sample was made of PBMCs. The TCR was taken from a male donor in good health and CMV-seropositive. The chain uses TRBV7-2 and TRBJ2-7, with the D gene not confidently named. CDR3 protein: CASSARLSYEQYF. The bases are TGTGCCAGCAGCGCCCGACTGTCCTACGAGCAGTACTTC.